This TCR beta chain was profiled in a study of CD8 T cells in ankylosing spondylitis. This clonotype was recorded at least ten times. The antigen is undetermined. TCRdb re-analysed the 5' RACE reads in MiXCR, keeping a single row per CDR3 protein. The table records 150,000 to 200,000 distinct CDR3 sequences, approximately 10% of them present only once. Study observations and caveats: Made up of roughly 8 highly homologous variants, a TCR beta motif appeared characteristic of ankylosing spondylitis blood. According to the report, clones linked to the disease were significantly enriched in matched synovial fluid samples taken from ankylosing spondylitis patients.

The V gene's germline CDR1 is MNHEY and CDR2 SMNVEV (reference sequence). V was shortened by 7 bases and J by 8 bases, with 12 bases between the two germline ends. The CDR3 is 11 residues long. The chain couples TRBV27 to TRBJ2-7; perhaps TRBD2 as D (6 bases). This sequence was found in a male donor with ankylosing spondylitis or in good health (not recorded which). Specimen: blood, either unsorted or a sorted T cell fraction (not recorded which). Here the CDR3 reads CASTRAGKQYF. The DNA of the CDR3 is TGTGCCAGCACTCGGGCGGGGAAGCAGTACTTC.